Listed below are T cell receptor beta chains from one sample, sequenced in a study of cytomegalovirus exposure and HLA in healthy donors. The table came from immunoSEQ multiplex PCR; TCRdb's copy has only in-frame clones and leaves some out. The table lists roughly 150,000 clones, about 81% of them singletons. What was sequenced was PBMCs. Source of these receptors: a woman in her forties or fifties in good health and CMV-seropositive. The CDR3 runs from the conserved cysteine through the conserved F or W. D genes are given only for firm matches. A row's size may be missing; if present it is once, few, many or a size class.

TRBV6-5	.	few	TRBJ1-1	TGTGCCAGCATCGACAGACTGAACGAAGCTTTCTTT	CASIDRLNEAFF
TRBV4-1	.	once	TRBJ1-4	TGCGCCAGCAGCCACCTATTCGAAAAACTGTTTTTT	CASSHLFEKLFF
TRBV18	.	.	TRBJ1-2	TGTGCCAGCTCACCAGCCGGGAGTTCTAACTATGGCTACACCTTC	CASSPAGSSNYGYTF
TRBV9	.	.	TRBJ2-3	TGTGCCAGCAGCACCGGACAGTTGGGGGACACAGATACGCAGTATTTT	CASSTGQLGDTDTQYF
TRBV29-1	TRBD1	few	TRBJ1-4	TGCAGCGTTGGGGCAGGGGGTGCTAATGAAAAACTGTTTTTT	CSVGAGGANEKLFF
TRBV4-1	TRBD2	.	TRBJ2-3	TGCGCCAGCAGCCCGGGGGGGACTAGAACTGTTACGCAGTATTTT	CASSPGGTRTVTQYF
TRBV11-2	.	.	TRBJ2-5	TGTGCCAGCAGCTTCCAGGGGCCTGAGACCCAGTACTTC	CASSFQGPETQYF
TRBV18	.	once	TRBJ1-5	TGTGCCAGCTCACCACGCACAGCCGATAGCAATCAGCCCCAGCATTTT	CASSPRTADSNQPQHF
TRBV7-9	TRBD2	.	TRBJ2-5	TGTGCCAGCAGCTTAGAAGGGACTAGATCAGAGACCCAGTACTTC	CASSLEGTRSETQYF
TRBV4-1	TRBD1	.	TRBJ2-7	TGCGCCAGCAGCTGGGACAGGGTCAACGAGCAGTACTTC	CASSWDRVNEQYF
TRBV5-1	TRBD1	few	TRBJ1-5	TGCGCCAGCAGTTCTGGACAGGGCGATCAGCCCCAGCATTTT	CASSSGQGDQPQHF
TRBV11-3	.	.	TRBJ2-5	TGTGCCAGCAGCTTAGGTGATGGGGCAGGCACTGGTGGAGAGACCCAGTACTTC	CASSLGDGAGTGGETQYF
TRBV13	TRBD1	.	TRBJ2-7	TGTGCCAGCAGCACCGGGACAGGAACCTACGAGCAGTACTTC	CASSTGTGTYEQYF
TRBV5-1	.	.	TRBJ2-3	TGCGCCAGCATGAGACAGTCTAGCACAGATACGCAGTATTTT	CASMRQSSTDTQYF
TRBV4-1	TRBD2	few	TRBJ2-1	TGCGCCAGCAGCCAAGTAACTAGCGGATCCTACAATGAGCAGTTCTTC	CASSQVTSGSYNEQFF
TRBV5-1	TRBD1	few	TRBJ2-3	TGCGCCAGCAACCAGGGGGCAGGAACAGATACGCAGTATTTT	CASNQGAGTDTQYF
TRBV5-1	TRBD2	few	TRBJ2-1	TGCGCCAGCAGCGCGGGGGGGCCACAGCAGTTCTTC	CASSAGGPQQFF
TRBV30	TRBD1	.	TRBJ1-6	TGTGCCTGGAGTGTGGGGTGGACAGGGATTGGAAATTCACCCCTCCACTTT	CAWSVGWTGIGNSPLHF
TRBV6-1	TRBD1	.	TRBJ2-7	TGTGCCAGCAGTAACCGGGACAGGGGGCCCTACGAGCAGTACTTC	CASSNRDRGPYEQYF
TRBV9	.	.	TRBJ2-1	TGTGCCAGCAGCGTAGGGACCACAGGGAATGAGCAGTTCTTC	CASSVGTTGNEQFF
TRBV25-1	TRBD1	.	TRBJ1-3	TGTGCCAGCAGTCCACCTGGGACAGGGGGAAACACCATATATTTT	CASSPPGTGGNTIYF
TRBV7-2	.	.	TRBJ1-6	TGTGCCAGCAGCTTAGATCTTTGGGGCGGAGATTCACCCCTCCACTTT	CASSLDLWGGDSPLHF
TRBV5-1	.	.	TRBJ1-6	TGCGCCAGCAGCTTGGGTGAAGAGTCACCCCTCCACTTT	CASSLGEESPLHF
TRBV18	TRBD1	.	TRBJ1-1	TGTGCCAGCTCACCACTAAGGACAGGGTATACTGAAGCTTTCTTT	CASSPLRTGYTEAFF
TRBV30	TRBD1	few	TRBJ1-2	TGTGCCTGGAGTCCGACAGGGGGCTATGGCTACACCTTC	CAWSPTGGYGYTF
TRBV7-2	.	.	TRBJ1-2	TGTGCCAGCAGCCTCGGGGGGGGGTACTTGGTTGGCTACACCTTC	CASSLGGGYLVGYTF
TRBV5-4	.	.	TRBJ1-2	TGTGCCAGCAGCTTGTACTCCTGGTCGAACGATGGCTACACCTTC	CASSLYSWSNDGYTF
TRBV7-2	.	.	TRBJ1-5	TGTGCCAGCAGCTTTAAGGGAGATCAGCCCCAGCATTTT	CASSFKGDQPQHF
TRBV19	TRBD2	.	TRBJ2-7	TGTGCCAGTAGTATAGATCACGGACTAGCGGTCTACGAGCAGTACTTC	CASSIDHGLAVYEQYF
TRBV30	TRBD1	.	TRBJ1-5	TGTGCCTGGAGTGGGACAGGACACCAGCCCCAGCATTTT	CAWSGTGHQPQHF
TRBV5-1	.	.	TRBJ2-3	TGCGCCAGCAGCTTTGAGGGGCCGGGGGTCGATACGCAGTATTTT	CASSFEGPGVDTQYF
TRBV27	.	.	TRBJ1-1	TGTGCCAGCAGTTCCGCAGGGGAAGGGAACACTGAAGCTTTCTTT	CASSSAGEGNTEAFF
TRBV5-6	TRBD1	once	TRBJ1-2	TGTGCCAGCAGCTTCGGACAGGCTAGAGGCGGCTACACCTTC	CASSFGQARGGYTF
TRBV30	.	.	TRBJ1-2	TGTGCCTGGAGGACGGTAGGGGCCTATGGCTACACCTTC	CAWRTVGAYGYTF
TRBV7-9	.	.	TRBJ2-5	TGTGCCAGCAGCTTAGTAGCAGAGACCCAGTACTTC	CASSLVAETQYF
TRBV2	TRBD1	.	TRBJ2-1	TGTGCCAGCAGTCTCAGGGGTGACAGGGGGATAAATGAGCAGTTCTTC	CASSLRGDRGINEQFF
TRBV19	.	few	TRBJ1-4	TGTGCCAGTAAGAAGGACAGACTCAATGAAAAACTGTTTTTT	CASKKDRLNEKLFF
TRBV10-3	.	.	TRBJ1-2	TGTGCCATCAGTGAAAACCGGGAGAATGGCTACACCTTC	CAISENRENGYTF
TRBV5-1	.	few	TRBJ1-1	TGCGCCAGCAGCTTGGAGGGACATCCGGGCACTGAAGCTTTCTTT	CASSLEGHPGTEAFF
TRBV30	.	.	TRBJ2-5	TGTGCCTGGAGTCCCGGCCAAGAGACCCAGTACTTC	CAWSPGQETQYF
TRBV5-5	TRBD1	.	TRBJ1-5	TGTGCCAGCAGCTTTCAGGGGGGAGGTCAGCCCCAGCATTTT	CASSFQGGGQPQHF
TRBV6-5	.	.	TRBJ2-2	TGTGCCAGCGGACCCCGGAGGGCCGGGGAGCTGTTTTTT	CASGPRRAGELFF
TRBV4-1	.	.	TRBJ2-2	TGCGCCAGCGGGTCTTCAGGAGGCACCGGGGAGCTGTTTTTT	CASGSSGGTGELFF
TRBV5-1	TRBD1	.	TRBJ1-2	TGCGCCAGCAGCCCTCTATCGGGACAGGGTATCTATGGCTACACCTTC	CASSPLSGQGIYGYTF
TRBV5-8	.	.	TRBJ2-3	TGTGCCAGCACCTGGCCTGGGGACAACACAGGGGATACGCAGTATTTT	CASTWPGDNTGDTQYF
TRBV5-6	.	.	TRBJ1-6	TGTGCCAGCAGCTTGGGACGGAGTAATTCACCCCTCCACTTT	CASSLGRSNSPLHF
TRBV10-2	.	.	TRBJ1-6	TGCGCCAGCAGTGGGACTGGATCACCCCTCCACTTT	CASSGTGSPLHF
TRBV11-2	.	.	TRBJ2-3	TGTGCCAGCAGCCCCGGTAGCGGTTATAGCACAGATACGCAGTATTTT	CASSPGSGYSTDTQYF
TRBV6-6	TRBD1	.	TRBJ1-2	TGTGCCAGCACCCACCTTCAAGGGGGCGCCTATGGCTACACCTTC	CASTHLQGGAYGYTF
TRBV18	.	.	TRBJ1-1	TGTGCCAGCTCACCGAGCCGGGCGGGGGACACTGAAGCTTTCTTT	CASSPSRAGDTEAFF